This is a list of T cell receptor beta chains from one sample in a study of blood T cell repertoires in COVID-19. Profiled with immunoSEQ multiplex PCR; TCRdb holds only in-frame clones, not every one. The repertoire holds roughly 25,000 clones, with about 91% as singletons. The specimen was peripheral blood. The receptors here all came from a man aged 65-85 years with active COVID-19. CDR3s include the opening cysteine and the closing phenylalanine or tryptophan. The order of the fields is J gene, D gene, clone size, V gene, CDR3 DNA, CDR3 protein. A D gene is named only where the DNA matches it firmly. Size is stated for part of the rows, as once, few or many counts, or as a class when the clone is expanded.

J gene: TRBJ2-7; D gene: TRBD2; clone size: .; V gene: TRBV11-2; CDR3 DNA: TGTGCCAGCAGCCCCCTGGGAGGGACGAGCTCCTACGAGCAGTACTTC; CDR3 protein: CASSPLGGTSSYEQYF
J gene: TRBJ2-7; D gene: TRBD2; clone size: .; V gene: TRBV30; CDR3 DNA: TGTGCCTGGAGTGACCTCGGGCTAGCGGGCGACTACGAGCAGTACTTC; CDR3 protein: CAWSDLGLAGDYEQYF
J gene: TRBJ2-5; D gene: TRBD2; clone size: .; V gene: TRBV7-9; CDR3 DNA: TGTGCCAGCAGCTTAGTAGCGGGGGGTACCCAAGAGACCCAGTACTTC; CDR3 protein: CASSLVAGGTQETQYF
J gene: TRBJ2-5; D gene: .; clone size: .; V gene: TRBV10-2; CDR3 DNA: TGCGCCAGCAGTGGGAGGACGAACCAAGAGACCCAGTACTTC; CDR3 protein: CASSGRTNQETQYF
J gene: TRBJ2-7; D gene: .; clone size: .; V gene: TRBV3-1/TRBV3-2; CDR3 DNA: TGTGCCAGCAGCCAGTCAGGGGCCTACTACGAGCAGTACTTC; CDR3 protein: CASSQSGAYYEQYF
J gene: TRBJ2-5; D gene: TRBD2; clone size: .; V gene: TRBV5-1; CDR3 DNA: TGCGCCAGCGGGGTAGCGGGGGGAGAGACCCAGTACTTC; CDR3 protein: CASGVAGGETQYF
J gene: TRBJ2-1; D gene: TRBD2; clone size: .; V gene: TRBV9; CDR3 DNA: TGTGCCAGCAGCGGCCGCGGACTAGCGGGAAACAATGAGCAGTTCTTC; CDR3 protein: CASSGRGLAGNNEQFF
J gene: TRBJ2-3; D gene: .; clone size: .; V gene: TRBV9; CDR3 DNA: TGTGCCAGCGGGGGCCGGCGCACAGATACGCAGTATTTT; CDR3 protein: CASGGRRTDTQYF
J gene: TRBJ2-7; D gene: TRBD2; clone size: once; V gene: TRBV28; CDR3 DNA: TGTGCCAGCAGTCCCCTGACTAGCGGGGGGTTACCGCCCCCCTACTACGAGCAGTACTTC; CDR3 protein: CASSPLTSGGLPPPYYEQYF
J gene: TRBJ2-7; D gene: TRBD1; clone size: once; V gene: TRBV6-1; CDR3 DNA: TGTGCCAGCAGTGAATGGGACAGGGCATCTAACGAGCAGTACTTC; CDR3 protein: CASSEWDRASNEQYF